The rows below give T cell receptor beta chains drawn from one sample of a study of cytomegalovirus exposure and HLA in healthy donors. Sequencing was performed with immunoSEQ multiplex PCR; in TCRdb, only in-frame clones are kept and a portion is missing. This table has about 150,000 clones, about four fifths appearing once. Sequences were obtained from PBMCs. The receptors were sampled from a male donor in good health and CMV-seronegative. Both conserved end residues are part of each CDR3. The D gene is left open where the match is weak. Rows may omit the clone size; those that give it use once, few, many or a size class.

J gene	clone size	V gene	D gene	CDR3 protein	CDR3 DNA
TRBJ1-2	few	TRBV30	TRBD1	CALDRGPQLNYGYTF	TGTGCCCTCGACAGGGGGCCACAACTTAACTATGGCTACACCTTC
TRBJ1-1	NA	TRBV5-4	NA	CASSLVGVNTEAFF	TGTGCCAGCAGCTTGGTGGGAGTGAACACTGAAGCTTTCTTT
TRBJ2-7	NA	TRBV27	TRBD2	CASSFSAGAYEQYF	TGTGCCAGCAGTTTCTCCGCGGGGGCCTACGAGCAGTACTTC
TRBJ2-3	NA	TRBV7-9	NA	CASSLAGGRRDTQYF	TGTGCCAGCAGCTTAGCGGGGGGGCGTAGAGATACGCAGTATTTT
TRBJ1-3	NA	TRBV19	NA	CASRARGAGNTIYF	TGTGCCAGTAGGGCCCGGGGGGCTGGAAACACCATATATTTT
TRBJ2-3	few	TRBV5-6	NA	CASSSVTGGPDTQYF	TGTGCCAGCAGCTCCGTAACAGGTGGGCCAGATACGCAGTATTTT
TRBJ1-1	NA	TRBV30	NA	CAWSVVSTEAFF	TGTGCCTGGAGTGTAGTGAGTACTGAAGCTTTCTTT
TRBJ2-3	once	TRBV7-2	TRBD2	CASSLAAVGGEMQYF	TGTGCCAGCAGCTTAGCGGCCGTCGGGGGGGAGATGCAGTATTTT
TRBJ2-1	NA	TRBV18	TRBD1	CASSPQRQGVYNEQFF	TGTGCCAGCTCACCACAGAGACAGGGCGTCTACAATGAGCAGTTCTTC
TRBJ2-3	once	TRBV4-1	TRBD2	CASSQGIIAGGLTDTQYF	TGCGCCAGCAGCCAAGGAATAATAGCGGGGGGTCTCACAGATACGCAGTATTTT
TRBJ2-7	NA	TRBV7-2	NA	CASSRGGGLSYEQYF	TGTGCCAGCAGCCGCGGTGGGGGACTCTCCTACGAGCAGTACTTC
TRBJ2-5	NA	TRBV7-7	TRBD2	CASSLGTRAQETQYF	TGTGCTAGCAGCTTGGGGACTAGAGCTCAAGAGACCCAGTACTTC
TRBJ2-5	few	TRBV6-5	NA	CASSQRRVGETQYF	TGTGCCAGCAGTCAGAGGAGGGTCGGAGAGACCCAGTACTTC
TRBJ1-2	NA	TRBV11-2	TRBD1	CASSLEGTGGNYGYTF	TGTGCCAGCAGCTTAGAAGGGACAGGGGGCAACTATGGCTACACCTTC
TRBJ1-4	few	TRBV5-1	TRBD1	CASSQGQGEEKLFF	TGCGCCAGCAGCCAGGGACAGGGTGAGGAAAAACTGTTTTTT
TRBJ2-3	NA	TRBV5-1	NA	CASSEGGTTGGDTQYF	TGCGCCAGCAGCGAGGGCGGGACAACGGGAGGAGATACGCAGTATTTT
TRBJ2-3	NA	TRBV7-2	NA	CASSLKGGAPRTDTQYF	TGTGCCAGCAGCTTAAAAGGTGGGGCTCCCCGCACAGATACGCAGTATTTT
TRBJ2-7	once	TRBV10-3	TRBD1	CAISTSPGQGAHEQYF	TGTGCCATCAGTACGTCGCCGGGACAGGGCGCCCACGAGCAGTACTTC
TRBJ1-5	NA	TRBV7-2	NA	CASSLERLHQPQHF	TGTGCCAGCAGCTTAGAGAGGTTGCATCAGCCCCAGCATTTT
TRBJ2-2	once	TRBV5-1	TRBD2	CASHAGGANTGELFF	TGCGCCAGCCACGCGGGGGGGGCGAACACCGGGGAGCTGTTTTTT
TRBJ2-2	NA	TRBV6-4	NA	CASSGTGELFF	TGTGCCAGCTCAGGGACCGGGGAGCTGTTTTTT
TRBJ1-2	NA	TRBV9	NA	CASSPDPTDDYGYTF	TGTGCCAGCAGCCCCGACCCGACAGATGACTATGGCTACACCTTC
TRBJ1-1	few	TRBV10-3	TRBD1	CAISAGQGGNTEAFF	TGTGCCATCAGTGCGGGACAGGGCGGGAACACTGAAGCTTTCTTT
TRBJ1-5	NA	TRBV5-1	TRBD1	CASSQGQGIQPQHF	TGCGCCAGCAGCCAGGGACAGGGTATTCAGCCCCAGCATTTT
TRBJ2-7	NA	TRBV28	TRBD2	CASSFGEGLPSYEQYF	TGTGCCAGCAGTTTTGGGGAGGGGCTCCCTTCCTACGAGCAGTACTTC
TRBJ2-1	NA	TRBV18	TRBD2	CASSKLAGVTYNEQFF	TGTGCCAGCTCAAAACTAGCGGGGGTCACCTACAATGAGCAGTTCTTC
TRBJ1-5	NA	TRBV4-3	TRBD1	CASSQDGTGVNQPQHF	TGCGCCAGCAGCCAAGATGGGACAGGGGTAAATCAGCCCCAGCATTTT
TRBJ2-7	once	TRBV4-1	NA	CASSQLKDSPYEQYF	TGCGCCAGCAGCCAGTTAAAGGACAGCCCCTACGAGCAGTACTTC
TRBJ2-5	NA	TRBV12-5	TRBD1	CASGTTGGQETQYF	TGTGCTAGCGGTACGACAGGGGGCCAGGAGACCCAGTACTTC
TRBJ1-1	NA	TRBV7-2	NA	CASSSQVAGNTEAFF	TGTGCCAGCAGCTCCCAAGTTGCAGGGAACACTGAAGCTTTCTTT
TRBJ2-3	NA	TRBV2	TRBD1	CASSGQQGVTDTQYF	TGTGCCAGCAGTGGACAACAGGGGGTAACAGATACGCAGTATTTT
TRBJ1-3	NA	TRBV7-2	NA	CASSLNNPKQRNTIYF	TGTGCCAGCAGCTTAAATAACCCCAAACAGAGAAACACCATATATTTT
TRBJ2-3	NA	TRBV5-4	TRBD2	CASSLTTSGGDTQYF	TGTGCCAGCAGCTTGACGACTAGCGGGGGAGATACGCAGTATTTT
TRBJ1-3	NA	TRBV9	NA	CASTHPADGRANTIYF	TGTGCCAGCACCCACCCCGCGGACGGGCGGGCAAACACCATATATTTT